The present T cell receptor (beta chain) was sequenced within a study of blood T cell repertoires in COVID-19 (dated by TCRdb to the early 2020s). Looking at the study overall: Samples from collaborators originated in the United States, Italy and Spain and spanned both the acute and convalescent phases of COVID-19. Samples came from the ongoing ImmuneRACE study (first 160 participants) plus 1,254 subjects from 6 global collaborators. The repertoires were released in a freely available public database intended as a resource for research on the immune response to SARS-CoV-2. Sample metadata almost always included a de-identified subject ID, COVID-19 status, age in years and sex. Deeply sampled blood TCRbeta repertoires from subjects exposed to, actively infected with, or recovered from COVID-19 were included in the dataset. The material from the prospective study consisted of cDNA or gDNA derived from T cells, B-cell-depleted T cells, or PBMCs. HLA class I and class II types, where available, came from metadata supplied by the sample provider rather than from assay-based typing. Points the paper makes about the study in general: The amount of clinical and demographic metadata varied by source and participant and was provided uncurated.

The germline V gene (reference sequence) supplies CDR1 LGHDT and CDR2 YNNKEL. V has 4 bases trimmed and J has 0 bases trimmed; junction bases matching no gene number 11. The CDR3 sequence holds 17 residues, the cysteine and phenylalanine included. The CDR3 DNA has 51 bases and is translated from base 1. Participants in the prospective study were aged about 18 to 100 years, lived in about two dozen United States geographic areas, and enrolled through a virtual design. Cohort assignment in the prospective study relied on participant-reported clinical history from a screening survey and a study questionnaire. Recovered participants in ImmuneRACE Cohort 3 were defined by two consecutive negative NP/OP PCR tests, clearance by a healthcare professional, or resolution of symptoms. Each participant in the prospective study had whole blood, serum and a nasopharyngeal or oropharyngeal swab collected by mobile phlebotomists. Additional blood draws and questionnaires over an approximately two-month period could optionally be provided by prospective study participants. Before DNA extraction, blood samples from the prospective study were shipped at room temperature or frozen.

TCRbeta CDR3 regions were amplified from genomic DNA using the immunoSEQ Assay, a bias-controlled multiplex PCR. Under the source paper's analysis protocol: The number of nucleated cells in each sample was estimated by amplification of reference gene primers within the assay. To quantify the absolute abundance of each unique TCRbeta CDR3 rearrangement, sequence reads were collapsed and filtered. For each sample, productive Simpson clonality was calculated as the square root of Simpson's diversity index over productive rearrangements. TCRdb carries this immuneACCESS record with in-frame sequences only. Its versions omit some clonotypes, under half of them owing to an unresolved V gene in the studies checked, with the rest unexplained. Clonal size and the V and J genes are those of that table, whereas D and trimming came from the DNA. This sample comprises more than 400,000 clones, roughly 87% of them detected only once. 0.7% of the sample goes to the ten largest clones.

In the case of this clone: Its binding antigen is unknown. No base quality information exists; no much larger clone differs at one position.

Sequenced sample: PBMCs or T cells enriched from blood (not recorded which). The receptor was derived from a woman between 18 and 29 years old who had recovered from COVID-19. The sequence links TRBV3-1 (or the pseudogene TRBV3-2) to TRBJ2-7; 8 of the junction bases match TRBD1. This receptor has the CDR3 CASSPVSTGGYSYEQYF. The bases are TGTGCCAGCAGCCCGGTTAGCACAGGGGGTTACTCCTACGAGCAGTACTTC.